The rows below give T cell receptor beta chains drawn from one sample of a study of T cell changes during pregnancy in multiple sclerosis. Sequencing used immunoSEQ multiplex PCR; TCRdb keeps in-frame clones, though not all of them. The sample consists of around 110,000 clones, roughly 90% of them appearing once. The sequences come from peripheral blood, collected after pregnancy. These receptor sequences come from a female donor with multiple sclerosis, enrolled in a pregnancy study. Each CDR3 is given with its conserved first and last residue. Each record gives: CDR3 length, clone size, J gene, D gene, V gene, CDR3 DNA, CDR3 protein. D genes are given only for firm matches. A clone size is listed for some rows: how often the clone was seen (once, few, many), or a class if it is expanded.

CDR3 length: 11; clone size: NA; J gene: TRBJ2-5; D gene: TRBD2; V gene: TRBV20-1; CDR3 DNA: TGCAGTTTAGCGGGGACAGAGACCCAGTACTTC; CDR3 protein: CSLAGTETQYF
CDR3 length: 19; clone size: NA; J gene: TRBJ2-2; D gene: TRBD2; V gene: TRBV7-6; CDR3 DNA: TGTGCCAGCAGCTTAGAGGTTACTAGCGGGGATCCCAACACCGGGGAGCTGTTTTTT; CDR3 protein: CASSLEVTSGDPNTGELFF
CDR3 length: 15; clone size: NA; J gene: TRBJ1-6; D gene: TRBD1; V gene: TRBV5-1; CDR3 DNA: TGCGCCAGCAGCTTGGGCCAGGGGGCAGGAACACCCCTCCACTTT; CDR3 protein: CASSLGQGAGTPLHF
CDR3 length: 17; clone size: NA; J gene: TRBJ2-3; D gene: NA; V gene: TRBV5-1; CDR3 DNA: TGCGCCAGCAGCTTGTATTTGGGGACACGAGACACAGATACGCAGTATTTT; CDR3 protein: CASSLYLGTRDTDTQYF
CDR3 length: 14; clone size: NA; J gene: TRBJ1-3; D gene: NA; V gene: TRBV2; CDR3 DNA: TGTGCCAGCTCAAATAACAGGGCTGGAAACACCATATATTTT; CDR3 protein: CASSNNRAGNTIYF
CDR3 length: 16; clone size: NA; J gene: TRBJ1-6; D gene: TRBD1; V gene: TRBV19; CDR3 DNA: TGTGCCAGTAGTACCCACCTCGGACAGGTTGATTCACCCCTCCACTTT; CDR3 protein: CASSTHLGQVDSPLHF
CDR3 length: 16; clone size: once; J gene: TRBJ2-5; D gene: TRBD1; V gene: TRBV5-1; CDR3 DNA: TGCGCCAGCTCATCCTGGGCGACAGGGGGGGGAGAGACCCAGTACTTC; CDR3 protein: CASSSWATGGGETQYF
CDR3 length: 12; clone size: NA; J gene: TRBJ2-1; D gene: NA; V gene: TRBV27; CDR3 DNA: TGTGCCAGCAACTCCAGGGTTAGTGAGCAGTTCTTC; CDR3 protein: CASNSRVSEQFF
CDR3 length: 15; clone size: NA; J gene: TRBJ2-7; D gene: TRBD1; V gene: TRBV7-9; CDR3 DNA: TGTGCCAGCAACTCGTTGGGGACAGGGGGCGGAGAGCAGTACTTC; CDR3 protein: CASNSLGTGGGEQYF
CDR3 length: 16; clone size: NA; J gene: TRBJ1-6; D gene: TRBD1; V gene: TRBV14; CDR3 DNA: TGTGCCAGCAGCCCCGTCCGACAGGGTCGTTCCTCACCCCTCCACTTT; CDR3 protein: CASSPVRQGRSSPLHF
CDR3 length: 14; clone size: NA; J gene: TRBJ2-5; D gene: TRBD2; V gene: TRBV7-2; CDR3 DNA: TGTGCCAGCAGCTTAGTCGGGGGGGAAGAGACCCAGTACTTC; CDR3 protein: CASSLVGGEETQYF
CDR3 length: 13; clone size: NA; J gene: TRBJ2-7; D gene: NA; V gene: TRBV5-1; CDR3 DNA: TGCGCCAGCAGCTCAGGGCCTGCTTACGAGCAGTACTTC; CDR3 protein: CASSSGPAYEQYF
CDR3 length: 15; clone size: NA; J gene: TRBJ1-3; D gene: TRBD1; V gene: TRBV9; CDR3 DNA: TGTGCCAGCAACGAAGGACAGGGGAGAGGAAACACCATATATTTT; CDR3 protein: CASNEGQGRGNTIYF
CDR3 length: 12; clone size: NA; J gene: TRBJ2-7; D gene: NA; V gene: TRBV29-1; CDR3 DNA: TGCAGCGTTGGACAGAGCTCCTACGAGCAGTACTTC; CDR3 protein: CSVGQSSYEQYF
CDR3 length: 16; clone size: NA; J gene: TRBJ2-1; D gene: TRBD2; V gene: TRBV7-3; CDR3 DNA: TGTGCCAGCAGCATGGGACTAGCGGGGGGGAGGGATGAGCAGTTCTTC; CDR3 protein: CASSMGLAGGRDEQFF
CDR3 length: 14; clone size: once; J gene: TRBJ1-2; D gene: NA; V gene: TRBV19; CDR3 DNA: TGTGCCAGTAGTATAACAGGGCACATCTATGGCTACACCTTC; CDR3 protein: CASSITGHIYGYTF
CDR3 length: 15; clone size: once; J gene: TRBJ2-7; D gene: TRBD1; V gene: TRBV11-2; CDR3 DNA: TGTGCCAGCAGCTTCATGACAGGGTACCAGTACGAGCAGTACTTC; CDR3 protein: CASSFMTGYQYEQYF
CDR3 length: 15; clone size: once; J gene: TRBJ1-1; D gene: TRBD1; V gene: TRBV5-8; CDR3 DNA: TGTGCCAGCAGCTTGGGGGACAGGGAGGACACTGAAGCTTTCTTT; CDR3 protein: CASSLGDREDTEAFF
CDR3 length: 15; clone size: NA; J gene: TRBJ2-4; D gene: TRBD1; V gene: TRBV28; CDR3 DNA: TGTGCCAGCAGTTTAGGACAGGGGGAGGTGGACATTCAGTACTTC; CDR3 protein: CASSLGQGEVDIQYF
CDR3 length: 17; clone size: NA; J gene: TRBJ2-5; D gene: NA; V gene: TRBV1; CDR3 DNA: TGCACCAGCAGCCAGCGACCGGGAGGGGGGAGTGGAGAGACCCAGTACTTC; CDR3 protein: CTSSQRPGGGSGETQYF
CDR3 length: 14; clone size: NA; J gene: TRBJ1-1; D gene: NA; V gene: TRBV5-6; CDR3 DNA: TGTGCCAGCAGCTCATTTTTGCCCCGGAGGGAAGCTTTCTTT; CDR3 protein: CASSSFLPRREAFF
CDR3 length: 15; clone size: NA; J gene: TRBJ1-5; D gene: NA; V gene: TRBV19; CDR3 DNA: TGTGCCAGTAGGGGAGGAGGGCGACCCAATCAGCCCCAGCATTTT; CDR3 protein: CASRGGGRPNQPQHF
CDR3 length: 14; clone size: few; J gene: TRBJ1-1; D gene: TRBD1; V gene: TRBV10-3; CDR3 DNA: TGTGCCATCAAAGGGGACAGGGGGTGGACTGAAGCTTTCTTT; CDR3 protein: CAIKGDRGWTEAFF
CDR3 length: 15; clone size: NA; J gene: TRBJ2-7; D gene: TRBD2; V gene: TRBV10-3; CDR3 DNA: TGTGCCATCAGCTCTAGCGGGAGGAGCTCCTACGAGCAGTACTTC; CDR3 protein: CAISSSGRSSYEQYF
CDR3 length: 15; clone size: NA; J gene: TRBJ2-5; D gene: TRBD2; V gene: TRBV9; CDR3 DNA: TGTGCCAGCAGCGTAGGGCTAGCGGGAGGGGAGACCCAGTACTTC; CDR3 protein: CASSVGLAGGETQYF
CDR3 length: 14; clone size: once; J gene: TRBJ2-5; D gene: TRBD1; V gene: TRBV2; CDR3 DNA: TGTGCCAGCAAAAGGACAGGGGACCAAGAGACCCAGTACTTC; CDR3 protein: CASKRTGDQETQYF
CDR3 length: 14; clone size: NA; J gene: TRBJ1-2; D gene: NA; V gene: TRBV9; CDR3 DNA: TGTGCCAGCAGCGCTGAGGTGGGGGCTCGGGGCTACACCTTC; CDR3 protein: CASSAEVGARGYTF
CDR3 length: 13; clone size: NA; J gene: TRBJ1-1; D gene: NA; V gene: TRBV5-5; CDR3 DNA: TGTGCCAGCAGCTTAGGGGTTTTAACTGAAGCTTTCTTT; CDR3 protein: CASSLGVLTEAFF
CDR3 length: 14; clone size: NA; J gene: TRBJ2-2; D gene: NA; V gene: TRBV5-1; CDR3 DNA: TGCGCCAGCAGCGTGGGACAAGTCACCGGGGAGCTGTTTTTT; CDR3 protein: CASSVGQVTGELFF
CDR3 length: 16; clone size: NA; J gene: TRBJ2-5; D gene: TRBD2; V gene: TRBV5-1; CDR3 DNA: TGCGCCAGCAGCTTGGGGGGACTAGCGTCGGATGAGACCCAGTACTTC; CDR3 protein: CASSLGGLASDETQYF
CDR3 length: 16; clone size: NA; J gene: TRBJ2-1; D gene: TRBD1; V gene: TRBV2; CDR3 DNA: TGTGCCAGCAAAGACCTGGGACAGGGTGTATCCAATGAGCAGTTCTTC; CDR3 protein: CASKDLGQGVSNEQFF
CDR3 length: 14; clone size: NA; J gene: TRBJ2-5; D gene: NA; V gene: TRBV7-3; CDR3 DNA: TGTGCCAGCAGCTTAGATCCGGGAGTCGGGACCCAGTACTTC; CDR3 protein: CASSLDPGVGTQYF
CDR3 length: 15; clone size: NA; J gene: TRBJ1-5; D gene: NA; V gene: TRBV15; CDR3 DNA: TGTGCCACCAGCAGAGATCGGACAATCAATCAGCCCCAGCATTTT; CDR3 protein: CATSRDRTINQPQHF
CDR3 length: 12; clone size: NA; J gene: TRBJ1-4; D gene: TRBD1; V gene: TRBV28; CDR3 DNA: TGTGCCAGCAGTCCCTCACCGGGACAGGGGTTTTTT; CDR3 protein: CASSPSPGQGFF
CDR3 length: 15; clone size: NA; J gene: TRBJ1-2; D gene: TRBD1; V gene: TRBV2; CDR3 DNA: TGTGCCAGCAGAAGGACAGGGGGAAATTACTATGGCTACACCTTC; CDR3 protein: CASRRTGGNYYGYTF
CDR3 length: 15; clone size: NA; J gene: TRBJ2-2; D gene: TRBD1; V gene: TRBV7-9; CDR3 DNA: TGTGCCAGCAGCTTCGGGACAGGGGACACCGGGGAGCTGTTTTTT; CDR3 protein: CASSFGTGDTGELFF
CDR3 length: 13; clone size: few; J gene: TRBJ1-5; D gene: NA; V gene: TRBV6-5; CDR3 DNA: TGTGCCAGCAGTTACGGGAGGTTTCAGCCCCAGCATTTT; CDR3 protein: CASSYGRFQPQHF
CDR3 length: 13; clone size: NA; J gene: TRBJ1-5; D gene: TRBD1; V gene: TRBV6-6; CDR3 DNA: TGTGCCAGCAGACAGGGGTCGAGACAGCCCCAGCATTTT; CDR3 protein: CASRQGSRQPQHF
CDR3 length: 15; clone size: NA; J gene: TRBJ1-3; D gene: TRBD1; V gene: TRBV7-2; CDR3 DNA: TGTGCCAGCAGCTTAGCGAGACAGGGAGGAAACACCATATATTTT; CDR3 protein: CASSLARQGGNTIYF
CDR3 length: 15; clone size: NA; J gene: TRBJ2-5; D gene: NA; V gene: TRBV7-2; CDR3 DNA: TGTGCCAGCAGCTTAGGAAGGGGCGGTCAAGAGACCCAGTACTTC; CDR3 protein: CASSLGRGGQETQYF
CDR3 length: 15; clone size: NA; J gene: TRBJ1-5; D gene: TRBD1; V gene: TRBV7-8; CDR3 DNA: TGTGCCAGCAGCTTAGCGGGCAGGGGGCGTCAGCCCCAGCATTTT; CDR3 protein: CASSLAGRGRQPQHF
CDR3 length: 16; clone size: NA; J gene: TRBJ2-7; D gene: TRBD2; V gene: TRBV28; CDR3 DNA: TGTGCCAGCAGTCCCGGGGGGGGTTATGGTTCCTACGAGCAGTACTTC; CDR3 protein: CASSPGGGYGSYEQYF
CDR3 length: 17; clone size: NA; J gene: TRBJ1-3; D gene: TRBD1; V gene: TRBV15; CDR3 DNA: TGTGCCACCAGCAGAGTTGTGGGAGGACAGGGACGGAACACCATATATTTT; CDR3 protein: CATSRVVGGQGRNTIYF
CDR3 length: 15; clone size: NA; J gene: TRBJ1-4; D gene: TRBD1; V gene: TRBV7-9; CDR3 DNA: TGTGCCAGCAGCCCGAGGGACAGAGCTAATGAAAAACTGTTTTTT; CDR3 protein: CASSPRDRANEKLFF
CDR3 length: 16; clone size: NA; J gene: TRBJ2-2; D gene: NA; V gene: TRBV19; CDR3 DNA: TGTGCCAGTAGTCTTGGGGCAGGGACGAACACCGGGGAGCTGTTTTTT; CDR3 protein: CASSLGAGTNTGELFF
CDR3 length: 13; clone size: NA; J gene: TRBJ1-2; D gene: NA; V gene: TRBV6-6; CDR3 DNA: TGTGCCAGCAGTTCCCGCCAGGTCTATGGCTACACCTTC; CDR3 protein: CASSSRQVYGYTF
CDR3 length: 14; clone size: NA; J gene: TRBJ1-2; D gene: TRBD1; V gene: TRBV30; CDR3 DNA: TGTGCCTGGAGTGCGGACAGGGGTATCTATGGCTACACCTTC; CDR3 protein: CAWSADRGIYGYTF
CDR3 length: 13; clone size: NA; J gene: TRBJ2-5; D gene: TRBD2; V gene: TRBV18; CDR3 DNA: TGTGCCAGCTCCACTAGCGGGAAGGAGACCCAGTACTTC; CDR3 protein: CASSTSGKETQYF
CDR3 length: 13; clone size: NA; J gene: TRBJ1-2; D gene: NA; V gene: TRBV6-1; CDR3 DNA: TGTGCCAGCAGTGAAAGGGCAGGGTATGGCTACACCTTC; CDR3 protein: CASSERAGYGYTF
CDR3 length: 13; clone size: NA; J gene: TRBJ2-7; D gene: TRBD1; V gene: TRBV6-5; CDR3 DNA: TGTGCCACCAAAAACAGGGGTGCCTACGAGCAGTACTTC; CDR3 protein: CATKNRGAYEQYF
CDR3 length: 17; clone size: NA; J gene: TRBJ2-5; D gene: TRBD1; V gene: TRBV2; CDR3 DNA: TGTGCCAGCAGTGAATCCCTCAGGACAGGGGGACGAGAGACCCAGTACTTC; CDR3 protein: CASSESLRTGGRETQYF
CDR3 length: 13; clone size: NA; J gene: TRBJ2-1; D gene: NA; V gene: TRBV5-1; CDR3 DNA: TGCGCCAGCAGCTTGGCAGCGGCGAATGAGCAGTTCTTC; CDR3 protein: CASSLAAANEQFF
CDR3 length: 14; clone size: NA; J gene: TRBJ1-1; D gene: TRBD1; V gene: TRBV27; CDR3 DNA: TGTGCCAGCAGGCAGGGGGACTGGGTCACTGAAGCTTTCTTT; CDR3 protein: CASRQGDWVTEAFF
CDR3 length: 17; clone size: NA; J gene: TRBJ2-7; D gene: TRBD1; V gene: TRBV5-6; CDR3 DNA: TGTGCCAGCAGCTTGGGACTTAGGACAGGGGAAAGCTACGAGCAGTACTTC; CDR3 protein: CASSLGLRTGESYEQYF